Below are 27 T cell receptor beta chains sequenced from a single sample in a study of blood T cell repertoires in COVID-19. TCRdb's copy holds only in-frame clones and misses some; the assay was immunoSEQ multiplex PCR. The sample lists 200,000 to 300,000 clones; approximately 91% were seen once. Source material: peripheral blood. Receptors were obtained from a woman in her 30s with acute or convalescent COVID-19.

The genes are TRBV2 and TRBJ2-3; the match to TRBD2 covers 13 bases. V shed 7 bases and J 0 bases; nucleotides not matched to a gene: 13. The CDR3 runs 19 residues. Germline CDR1 is SNHLY and CDR2 is FYNNEI. CDR3: CASMGFGTSGITSTDTQYF. The CDR3 coding sequence is TGTGCCAGCATGGGCTTTGGGACTAGCGGGATTACTAGCACAGATACGCAGTATTTT.

The chain carries TRBV6-2 or TRBV6-3 and TRBJ2-1, with a weak D call TRBD1 (7 bases). The germline gives CDR1 MNHEY, CDR2 SVGEGT. The CDR3 extends over 15 amino acids. V was clipped by 5 bases and J by 2 bases, with 13 bases between them. The CDR3 sequence is CASSLQGTAYNEQFF. The CDR3 region has the DNA TGTGCCAGCAGTCTACAGGGGACTGCCTACAATGAGCAGTTCTTC.

The CDR3 spells CASSLRLAGGETQYF. The CDR3, as DNA: TGCGCCAGCAGCTTACGGCTAGCGGGAGGAGAGACCCAGTACTTC. This chain uses TRBV5-1 with TRBJ2-5; TRBD2 matches 11 bases. The CDR3 contains 15 residues. In germline, CDR1 is SGHRS, CDR2 YFSETQ. V shed 2 bases and J 4 bases; nucleotides not matched to a gene: 4.

The J gene is TRBJ1-5, the V gene TRBV6-1; 9 nucleotides agree with TRBD1. V was pared by 4 bases and J by 4 bases, with 11 bases of the junction left unmatched. The CDR3 is 17 residues long. CDR1 and CDR2 (germline): MNHNS, SASEGT. The CDR3 bases are TGTGCCAGCAGTGCCCTGTGGACAGGGGTAAATAATCAGCCCCAGCATTTT. Translating gives CASSALWTGVNNQPQHF.

This rearrangement joins TRBV5-1 to TRBJ2-1, with TRBD2 matching over 7 bases. CDR1 SGHRS and CDR2 YFSETQ come from the germline V gene. The CDR3 has 15 amino acids. V trimming: 0 bases; J trimming: 4 bases; junction bases outside the gene matches: 4. CDR3 loop: CASSLELASYNEQFF. The CDR3 DNA reads as TGCGCCAGCAGCTTGGAACTAGCGTCGTACAATGAGCAGTTCTTC.

The chain couples TRBV18 to TRBJ2-7, with 8 bases matching TRBD1. The CDR3 is 16 residues long. Trimming at V came to 0 bases and at J to 3 bases, leaving 7 bases not matched to a gene. Looked up from germline, CDR1 is KGHSH and CDR2 is LQKENI. CDR3 sequence reads: CASSPPSRQGNYEQYF. As DNA, the CDR3 is TGTGCCAGCTCACCACCTAGTCGACAGGGGAACTACGAGCAGTACTTC.

This sequence joins TRBV5-1 and TRBJ2-7, with 7 bases lining up with TRBD2. The CDR3 is 15 amino acids. Trimming took 0 bases from V and 5 from J; bases not matched to a gene: 8. Germline loops: CDR1 SGHRS, CDR2 YFSETQ. The CDR3 DNA follows: TGCGCCAGCAGCTTGGTGTTGGCGGGAGCAAACGAGCAGTACTTC. It specifies CASSLVLAGANEQYF.

This clone has a handful of counts. The rearrangement links TRBV14 to TRBJ2-5, with a possible D match to TRBD1 (5 bases). This CDR3 has 14 residues. Germline V lookup: CDR1 SGHDN, CDR2 FVKESK. Trimming left V 1 base short and J 7 bases short, with 13 bases between. In nucleotides, the CDR3 is TGTGCCAGCAGCCAAGCTGGGGCAGCTGGGACCCAGTACTTC. Its translation is CASSQAGAAGTQYF.

The chain combines TRBV9 with TRBJ1-6; the match to TRBD1 covers 7 bases. Trimming cost V 2 bases and J 6 bases; bases outside gene matches: 5. Germline values: CDR1 SGDLS, CDR2 YYNGEE. The CDR3 runs to 15 residues. The CDR3 nucleotides are TGTGCCAGCAGCGTTTTGGACAGGACTAATTCACCCCTCCACTTT. Protein product: CASSVLDRTNSPLHF.

This chain connects TRBV6-5 to TRBJ2-5, with a possible D match to TRBD1 (5 bases). The CDR3 totals 13 residues. Germline assignment: CDR1 MNHEY and CDR2 SVGAGI. The V end was cut by 4 bases, the J end by 1 base, with 7 bases between. CDR3 coding DNA: TGTGCCAGCAGTTCGACAGCCCAAGAGACCCAGTACTTC. Translation: CASSSTAQETQYF.

This chain uses TRBV18 with TRBJ2-7; TRBD2 matches 9 bases. V was clipped by 3 bases and J by 0 bases; unmatched bases: 3. Germline assignment: CDR1 KGHSH and CDR2 LQKENI. This CDR3 comprises 15 residues. The chain's CDR3 is CASSPRTSASYEQYF. The CDR3 bases are TGTGCCAGCTCACCTAGGACTAGCGCCTCCTACGAGCAGTACTTC.

This sequence joins TRBV7-9 and TRBJ1-3; weak D call: TRBD1 (5 bases). The CDR3 covers 16 residues. Germline CDR1 and CDR2: SEHNR and FQNEAQ (reference sequence). V lost 4 bases, J lost 0 bases, and 13 bases lay in between. CDR3 region: CASSWPRQSSGNTIYF. DNA of the CDR3: TGTGCCAGCAGCTGGCCACGACAGAGCTCTGGAAACACCATATATTTT.

The gene calls are TRBV11-3 and TRBJ2-7; 8 bases align to TRBD1. V lost 5 bases, J lost 4 bases, and 7 bases stayed unmatched. Germline V gives CDR1 SGHNT, CDR2 YENEEA. The CDR3 totals 14 residues. CDR3 nucleotides: TGTGCCAGCAGCCCTACAGGGGGTCTTTACGAGCAGTACTTC. It is translated as CASSPTGGLYEQYF.

This chain joins TRBV20-1 and TRBJ2-5; 8 nucleotides line up with TRBD1. Germline V gene data show CDR1 as DFQATT and CDR2 as SNEGSKA (reference sequence). This CDR3 comprises 14 residues. The trim removed 3 bases at V and 7 bases at J, leaving 10 bases unmatched. The CDR3 loop reads CSASGQGQISTQYF. Written as DNA, the CDR3 is TGCAGTGCTAGTGGACAGGGCCAGATTTCGACCCAGTACTTC.

The chain joins TRBV30 to TRBJ1-6; possible D gene TRBD1, 5 bases. Trimming left V 3 bases short and J 1 base short, with 10 bases between. The CDR3 is 15 residues long. Germline V gene lookup returns CDR1 GTSNPN and CDR2 SVGIG (reference sequence). The CDR3 is CAWRGGGSYNSPLHF. In DNA form, the CDR3 reads TGTGCCTGGAGGGGGGGTGGGTCCTATAATTCACCCCTCCACTTT.

J is TRBJ2-7 and V is TRBV2, with 9 nucleotides matching TRBD2. The V segment lost 5 bases and the J segment 2 bases; nucleotides outside the gene matches: 7. CDR1 is SNHLY and CDR2 is FYNNEI in the germline V gene. The CDR3 length is 15 residues. The CDR3 is CASSFPSGIPYEQYF. The CDR3 DNA reads TGTGCCAGCAGTTTTCCTAGCGGGATCCCCTACGAGCAGTACTTC.

The CDR3 spells CASSQGNERTSRSSYNEQFF. The CDR3 DNA sequence: TGCGCCAGCAGCCAAGGTAACGAAAGGACTAGCAGAAGCTCCTACAATGAGCAGTTCTTC. The chain combines TRBV4-3 with TRBJ2-1, with 8 bases that match TRBD2. The V segment lost 1 base and the J segment 0 bases; nucleotides outside the gene matches: 14. There are 20 residues in the CDR3. In germline, CDR1 is LGHNA, CDR2 YSLEER.

In its sample, this clone was seen once. V and J are TRBV11-2 and TRBJ1-1, with D possibly TRBD1 on 5 matching bases. The CDR3 is 13 residues long. V was pared by 7 bases and J by 6 bases, with 15 bases between. Germline values: CDR1 SGHAT, CDR2 FQNNGV. The CDR3 reads CASKDSWGAEAFF. The CDR3 nucleotides are TGTGCCAGCAAAGACTCCTGGGGGGCTGAAGCTTTCTTT.

This clone came up once. The chain combines TRBV5-4 with TRBJ2-1; TRBD2 aligns across 14 bases. This CDR3 has 14 residues. Trimming at V came to 7 bases and at J to 10 bases, leaving 7 bases not matched to a gene. Germline-derived CDR1 and CDR2 are SGHNT and YYREEE (reference sequence). The CDR3 coding sequence is TGTGCCAGCGGCAAGGGACTAGCGGGAGACGAGCAGTTCTTC. Translation: CASGKGLAGDEQFF.

The J gene is TRBJ2-6, the V gene TRBV11-2, with TRBD1 identical over 7 bases. Trimming took 5 bases from V and 0 from J; bases not matched to a gene: 7. This CDR3 contains 17 residues. Germline-derived CDR1 and CDR2 are SGHAT and FQNNGV. The CDR3 nucleotides read TGTGCCAGCAGCCTTCGGACAGGTGCCTCTGGGGCCAACGTCCTGACTTTC. It specifies CASSLRTGASGANVLTF.

The chain recombines TRBV23-1 with TRBJ2-2; 10 nucleotides line up with TRBD2. TRBV23-1 belongs to the ORF category, with a function that is uncertain. This CDR3 has 17 residues. The ends lost 0 bases at V and 5 bases at J; junction bases unmatched: 6. This CDR3 reads CASSQSKREGGTGELFF. The CDR3 nucleotides read TGCGCCAGCAGTCAATCAAAGCGGGAGGGTGGTACCGGGGAGCTGTTTTTT.

V and J are TRBV19 and TRBJ1-1; 7 bases map to TRBD1. CDR3 length equals 17 residues. Trimming took 2 bases from V and 5 from J; bases not matched to a gene: 14. Germline V gene lookup returns CDR1 LNHDA and CDR2 SQIVND (reference sequence). As DNA, the CDR3 is TGTGCCAGTAGTATAATGACAGGGAGAGGGTCGGGTACTGAAGCTTTCTTT. It codes for CASSIMTGRGSGTEAFF.

The chain recombines TRBV1 with TRBJ2-3; the DNA was not compared with TRBD2, the D call given in the table. TRBV1 is a pseudogene. The CDR3 consists of 13 residues. CDR3 coding DNA: TGCACCAGCAGTATTTCGAGCACAGATACGCAGTATTTT. It yields the protein CTSSISSTDTQYF.

This clone was observed a single time. The V call is TRBV12-2, the J call TRBJ1-1. TRBV12-2 is shown as a pseudogene. CDR3 length: 11 amino acids. The CDR3 is CASRLAPQSSF. In DNA form, the CDR3 reads TGTGCAAGTCGCTTAGCGCCCCAAAGCTCGTTT.

The CDR3 here is CASSLDRIGGRVYEQYF. In nucleotides, the CDR3 is TGTGCCAGCAGCTTAGATCGTATTGGAGGGAGAGTCTACGAGCAGTACTTC. The chain is built from TRBV7-6 and TRBJ2-7; D possibly corresponds to TRBD2 (6 bases). Germline CDR1 and CDR2: SGHVS and FNYEAQ. The CDR3 has 17 residues. V was trimmed by 1 base and J by 3 bases, leaving 19 bases between them.

The J gene is TRBJ2-7, the V gene TRBV6-5, with unresolved D. Germline V gene sequence: CDR1 MNHEY, CDR2 SVGAGI. This CDR3 is built from 11 residues. Trimming took 10 bases from V and 6 from J, leaving 13 bases between them. The CDR3 loop is CATTRIGEQYF. CDR3 nucleotides: TGTGCCACTACCCGCATTGGCGAGCAGTACTTC.

In its sample, this clone was seen a few times. The chain links TRBV7-9 to TRBJ2-1; maybe TRBD2 (6 bases). Germline lookup yields CDR1 SEHNR and CDR2 FQNEAQ (reference sequence). This CDR3 region has 14 residues. The germline V and J ends were trimmed by 8 bases and 1 base, with 12 bases remaining between them. CDR3 region: CASGAGLSYNEQFF. The CDR3 DNA reads as TGTGCCAGCGGGGCAGGACTATCCTACAATGAGCAGTTCTTC.